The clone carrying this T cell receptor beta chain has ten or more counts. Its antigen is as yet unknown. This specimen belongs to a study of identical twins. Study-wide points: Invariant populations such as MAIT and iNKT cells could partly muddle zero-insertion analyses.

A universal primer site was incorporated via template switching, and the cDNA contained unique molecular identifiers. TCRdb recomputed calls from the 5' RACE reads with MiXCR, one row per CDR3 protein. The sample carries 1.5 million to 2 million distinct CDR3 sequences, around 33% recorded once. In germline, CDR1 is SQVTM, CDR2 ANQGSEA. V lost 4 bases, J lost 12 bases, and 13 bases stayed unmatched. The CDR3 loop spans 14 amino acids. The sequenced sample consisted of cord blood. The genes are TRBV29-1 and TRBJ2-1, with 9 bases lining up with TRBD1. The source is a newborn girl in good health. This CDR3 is CSVGPGQGIIGQFF. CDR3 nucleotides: TGCAGCGTTGGACCGGGACAGGGCATAATTGGGCAGTTCTTC.